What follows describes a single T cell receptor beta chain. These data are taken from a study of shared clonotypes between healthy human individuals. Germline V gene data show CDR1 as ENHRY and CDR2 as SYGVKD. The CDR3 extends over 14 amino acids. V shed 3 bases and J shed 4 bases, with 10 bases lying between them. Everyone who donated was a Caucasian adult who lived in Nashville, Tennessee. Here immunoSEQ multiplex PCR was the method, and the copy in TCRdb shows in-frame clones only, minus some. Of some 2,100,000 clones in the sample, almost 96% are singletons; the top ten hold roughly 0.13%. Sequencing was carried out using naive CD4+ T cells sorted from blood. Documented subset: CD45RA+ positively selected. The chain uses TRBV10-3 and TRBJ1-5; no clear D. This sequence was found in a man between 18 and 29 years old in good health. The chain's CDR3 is CAISDSEGNQPQHF. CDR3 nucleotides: TGTGCCATCAGTGATTCAGAAGGTAATCAGCCCCAGCATTTT.